This T cell receptor (beta chain) comes out of a study of T cell responses to AZD1222 COVID-19 vaccine. Some clones are missing from TCRdb's copy, which holds only in-frame ones; the method was immunoSEQ multiplex PCR. The table has 95,000 to 150,000 clones, 75% to 85% seen once; the top ten hold about 27%. The CDR3 totals 15 residues. Germline CDR1 and CDR2: SGDLS and YYNGEE. With 0 bases clipped from V and 5 bases from J, the junction kept 4 bases outside the gene matches. This sequence joins TRBV9 and TRBJ2-2, with 7 bases fitting TRBD1. The sequence was obtained from an adult who received the AZD1222 COVID-19 vaccine. Sequenced material: peripheral blood, taken 28 days after the second AZD1222 dose. CDR3 in amino acids: CASSVGGGRTGELFF. The CDR3 coding sequence is TGTGCCAGCAGCGTAGGAGGGGGCCGGACCGGGGAGCTGTTTTTT.